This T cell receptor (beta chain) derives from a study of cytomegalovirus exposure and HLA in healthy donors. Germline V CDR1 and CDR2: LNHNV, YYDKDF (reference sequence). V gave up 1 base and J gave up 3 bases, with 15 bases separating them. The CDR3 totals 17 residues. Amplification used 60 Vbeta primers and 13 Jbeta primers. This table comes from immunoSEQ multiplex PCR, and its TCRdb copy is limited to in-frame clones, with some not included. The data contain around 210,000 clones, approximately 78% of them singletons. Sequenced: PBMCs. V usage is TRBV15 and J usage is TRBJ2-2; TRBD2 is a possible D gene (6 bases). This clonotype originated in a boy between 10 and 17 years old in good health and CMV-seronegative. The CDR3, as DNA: TGTGCCACCAGCAGAGGGAGGGAAGGAATCTACACCGGGGAGCTGTTTTTT. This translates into CATSRGREGIYTGELFF.